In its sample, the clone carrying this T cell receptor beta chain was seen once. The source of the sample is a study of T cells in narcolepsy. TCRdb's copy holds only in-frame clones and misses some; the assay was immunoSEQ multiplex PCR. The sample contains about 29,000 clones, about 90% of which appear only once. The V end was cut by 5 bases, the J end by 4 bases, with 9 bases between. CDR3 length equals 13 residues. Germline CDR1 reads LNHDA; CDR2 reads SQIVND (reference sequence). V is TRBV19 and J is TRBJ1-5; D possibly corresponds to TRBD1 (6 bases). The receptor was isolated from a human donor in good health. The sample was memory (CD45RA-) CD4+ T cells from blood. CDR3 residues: CASSPDRNQPQHF. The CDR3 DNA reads TGTGCCAGTAGTCCAGACAGGAATCAGCCCCAGCATTTT.